This TCR beta chain was observed in a study of technical replicates of blood from a handful of donors. V lost 7 bases and J lost 2; bases outside the gene matches: 2. The germline V gene encodes CDR1 SGHRS and CDR2 YFSETQ. The CDR3 length is 12 residues. This table comes from immunoSEQ multiplex PCR, and its TCRdb copy is limited to in-frame clones, with some not included. The sample carries about 88,000 clones, 94% recorded once. Sequencing input: T cells isolated from PBMCs. The chain links TRBV5-1 to TRBJ2-5; 7 nucleotides agree with TRBD1. The clonotype originates from a human donor in good health. CDR3 loop: CASSGQQETQYF. The CDR3, as DNA: TGCGCCAGCTCGGGACAGCAAGAGACCCAGTACTTC. Combining the CDR3 with reference TRBV5-1 and TRBJ2-5 gives the whole variable domain KAGVTQTPRYLIKTRGQQVTLSCSPISGHRSVSWYQQTPGQGLQFLFEYFSETQRNKGNFPGRFSGRQFSNSRSEMNVSTLELGDSALYLCASSGQQETQYFGPGTRLLVL.